This TCR beta chain was captured in a study of cytomegalovirus exposure and HLA in healthy donors. General study findings and limits: Later work associated 16,951 TCR beta sequences with HLA alleles at 0.05 false discovery rate. Across donors, sequencing depth was assumed by presence/absence analyses to be roughly uniform. In vitro confirmation showed three CMV-associated chains to be CMV antigen specific.

For this clone: Its target is unknown.

Use of 60 Vbeta and 13 Jbeta primers characterized the PCR. Only in-frame clones appear in the TCRdb table, and some are missing; sequencing was by immunoSEQ multiplex PCR. The sample lists about 100,000 clones; roughly 70% were seen once. This CDR3 contains 16 residues. J lost 1 base, V lost 4 bases, and 8 bases had no gene match. Germline V CDR1 and CDR2: MNHEY, SMNVEV (reference sequence). The source of this sequence is a man aged 40-49 years in good health and CMV-seropositive. Specimen: PBMCs. The chain links TRBV27 to TRBJ2-3; 7 bases line up with TRBD2. The CDR3 DNA reads TGTGCCAGCAGTTCCCGTCGGGGGGACCGCACAGATACGCAGTATTTT. Its protein is CASSSRRGDRTDTQYF.